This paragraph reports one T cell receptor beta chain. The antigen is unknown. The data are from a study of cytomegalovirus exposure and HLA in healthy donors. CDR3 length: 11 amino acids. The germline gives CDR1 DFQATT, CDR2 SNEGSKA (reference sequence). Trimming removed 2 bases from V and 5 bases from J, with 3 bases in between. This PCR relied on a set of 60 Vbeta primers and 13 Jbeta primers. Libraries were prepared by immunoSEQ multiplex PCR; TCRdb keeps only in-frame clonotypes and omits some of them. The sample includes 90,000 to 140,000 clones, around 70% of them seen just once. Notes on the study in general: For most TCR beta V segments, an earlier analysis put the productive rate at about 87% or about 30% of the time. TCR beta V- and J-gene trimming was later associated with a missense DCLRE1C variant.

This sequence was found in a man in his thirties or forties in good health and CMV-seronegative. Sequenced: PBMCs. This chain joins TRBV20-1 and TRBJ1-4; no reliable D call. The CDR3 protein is CSARLNEKLFF. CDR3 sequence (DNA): TGCAGTGCTAGACTCAATGAAAAACTGTTTTTT.